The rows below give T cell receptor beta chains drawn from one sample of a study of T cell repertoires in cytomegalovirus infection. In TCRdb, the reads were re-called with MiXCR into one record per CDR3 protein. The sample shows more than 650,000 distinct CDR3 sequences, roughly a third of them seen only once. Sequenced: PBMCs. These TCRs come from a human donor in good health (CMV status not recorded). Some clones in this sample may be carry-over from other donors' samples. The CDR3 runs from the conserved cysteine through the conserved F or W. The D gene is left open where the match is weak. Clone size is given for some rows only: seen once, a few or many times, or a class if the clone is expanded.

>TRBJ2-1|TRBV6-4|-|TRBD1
CASSDPYRGGNEQFF
TGTGCCAGCAGTGACCCTTACAGGGGTGGCAATGAGCAGTTCTTC
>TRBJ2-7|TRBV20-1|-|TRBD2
CSARERTSGSEQYF
TGCAGTGCTAGAGAAAGGACTAGCGGGAGCGAGCAGTACTTC
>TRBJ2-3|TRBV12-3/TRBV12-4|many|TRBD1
CASADPGQGTDTQYF
TGTGCCAGCGCTGATCCGGGACAGGGTACAGATACGCAGTATTTT
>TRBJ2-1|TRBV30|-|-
CAWNQGLPISGFF
TGTGCCTGGAATCAGGGCCTCCCGATAAGCGGGTTCTTC
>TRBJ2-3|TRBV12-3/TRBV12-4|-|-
CATCPGYRVDTQYF
TGTGCCACATGTCCGGGGTATCGGGTAGATACGCAGTATTTT
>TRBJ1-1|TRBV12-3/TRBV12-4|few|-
CASSFQARGTEAFF
TGTGCCAGCAGTTTCCAGGCGAGAGGCACTGAAGCTTTCTTT
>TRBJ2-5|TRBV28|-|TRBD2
CASSLGLAGDGKPRETQYF
TGTGCCAGCAGTCTGGGACTAGCGGGAGATGGAAAGCCCAGGGAGACCCAGTACTTC
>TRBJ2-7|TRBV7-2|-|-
CDSSPDSSAAYEQYF
TGTGACAGCAGCCCCGATTCGTCGGCCGCCTACGAGCAGTACTTC
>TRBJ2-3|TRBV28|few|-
CASSLRPGVGTDTQYF
TGTGCCAGCAGTTTACGCCCAGGGGTAGGCACAGATACGCAGTATTTT
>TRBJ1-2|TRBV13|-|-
CASSLARGVRGNYGYTF
TGTGCCAGCAGCTTAGCGAGAGGAGTCCGGGGTAACTATGGCTACACCTTC
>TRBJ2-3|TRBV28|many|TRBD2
CASSPLGISGITDTQYF
TGTGCCAGCAGCCCCCTCGGGATTAGCGGGATCACAGATACGCAGTATTTT
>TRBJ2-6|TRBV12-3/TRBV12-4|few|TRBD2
CASSLRTSGSGANVLTF
TGTGCCAGCAGTCTACGGACTAGCGGTTCTGGGGCCAACGTCCTGACTTTC
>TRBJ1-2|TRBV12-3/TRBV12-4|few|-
CASSFLSEGYGYTF
TGTGCCAGCAGTTTCCTCTCGGAGGGCTATGGCTACACCTTC